This TCR beta chain comes out of a study of T cell responses to AZD1222 COVID-19 vaccine. Method: immunoSEQ multiplex PCR; TCRdb's copy keeps in-frame clones and lacks some. The table records more than 150,000 clones, approximately 91% of them present only once. V shed 0 bases and J 7 bases; nucleotides not matched to a gene: 7. The CDR3 runs 16 residues. Germline CDR1 is SEHNR and CDR2 is FQNEAQ (reference sequence). This material consisted of peripheral blood, taken 28 days after the second AZD1222 dose. The chain uses TRBV7-9 and TRBJ2-1; TRBD2 matches at 9 bases. The TCR sequence derives from an adult who received the AZD1222 COVID-19 vaccine. CDR3: CASSLAGSGGQNEQFF. DNA of the CDR3: TGTGCCAGCAGCTTAGCAGGTAGCGGGGGCCAAAATGAGCAGTTCTTC.